Listed here are 8 T cell receptor beta chains from one sample, sequenced in a study of CXCR3-negative and CXCR3-positive naive CD8 T cells. Overall study results and limits: Greater hydrophobicity was found in TRB CDR3s of CXCR3-positive naive cells than of CXCR3-negative naive cells.

In preparing the TRB cDNA libraries, 5' RACE with UMI labels was used. TCRdb reworked the 5' RACE reads into one entry per CDR3 protein, no DNA. This sample's clone table lists about 98,000 distinct CDR3 sequences. For these receptors, no antigen is known. Source material: naive CXCR3+ CD8+ T cells from blood. Stated subset: CD45RO-CCR7+CD27+CD95- naive CD8+ T cells expressing CXCR3 (TNR3+). The receptors derive from a human donor in good health. Some clones in this sample may be carry-over from other donors' samples.

This chain joins TRBV24-1 and TRBJ2-1; TCRdb designates TRBD2, a call that cannot be tested without DNA. CDR3 size: 13 residues. The germline V gene has CDR1 KGHDR and CDR2 SFDVKD. CDR3 amino acids: CATSGTSYNEQFF.

CDR3 region: CASSWATGDTQYF. The rearrangement links TRBV6-6 to TRBJ2-3; there is no DNA to check the TCRdb D call of TRBD1. Germline V gene data show CDR1 as MNHNY and CDR2 as SVGAGI (reference sequence). The CDR3 totals 13 residues.

The J gene is TRBJ1-4, the V gene TRBV3-1; the D call from TCRdb, TRBD1, cannot be confirmed without DNA. From germline, CDR1 is LGHDT and CDR2 YNNKEL (reference sequence). This CDR3 has 15 amino acids. CDR3 protein: CASSPVGGANEKLFF. Full variable domain (rest looked up from reference TRBV3-1 and TRBJ1-4): DTAVSQTPKYLVTQMGNDKSIKCEQNLGHDTMYWYKQDSKKFLKIMFSYNNKELIINETVPNRFSPKSPDKAHLNLHINSLELGDSAVYFCASSPVGGANEKLFFGSGTQLSVL.

This sequence joins TRBV28 and TRBJ2-3; the TCRdb D gene call, TRBD1, has no DNA to confirm it. The CDR3 consists of 14 residues. Germline assignment: CDR1 MDHEN and CDR2 SYDVKM. CDR3 sequence reads: CASSGETVTDTQYF.

The V and J genes are TRBV28 and TRBJ2-1; TCRdb picks TRBD1, but there is no DNA to check that call. The CDR3 contains 13 residues. Germline V gives CDR1 MDHEN, CDR2 SYDVKM. The chain's CDR3 is CASMGDRGNEQFF.

The chain recombines TRBV28 with TRBJ2-5. The germline V gene has CDR1 MDHEN and CDR2 SYDVKM. The CDR3 extends over 14 amino acids. CDR3 sequence reads: CASSSDRHQETQYF.

The V and J genes are TRBV11-2 and TRBJ2-5. Germline loops: CDR1 SGHAT, CDR2 FQNNGV. The CDR3 contains 15 residues. CDR3 residues: CASRATNLNQETQYF.

The chain uses TRBV27 and TRBJ2-5; TCRdb lists TRBD2, though no DNA is available to test this call. Germline lookup yields CDR1 MNHEY and CDR2 SMNVEV (reference sequence). There are 16 residues in the CDR3. CDR3 amino acids: CASSLSRREIGRPQYF.